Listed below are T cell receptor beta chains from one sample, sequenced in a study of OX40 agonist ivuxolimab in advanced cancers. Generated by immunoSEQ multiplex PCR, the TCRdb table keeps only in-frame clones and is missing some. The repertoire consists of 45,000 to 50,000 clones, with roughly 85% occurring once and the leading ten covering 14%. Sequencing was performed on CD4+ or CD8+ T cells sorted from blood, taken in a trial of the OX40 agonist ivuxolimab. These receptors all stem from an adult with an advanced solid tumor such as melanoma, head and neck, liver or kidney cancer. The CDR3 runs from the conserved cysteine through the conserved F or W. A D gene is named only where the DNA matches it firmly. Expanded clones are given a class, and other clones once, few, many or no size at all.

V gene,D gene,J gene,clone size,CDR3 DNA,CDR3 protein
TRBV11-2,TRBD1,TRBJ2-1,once,TGTGCCAGCAGCTCCCCCTTGGGACAGATCTCCTACAATGAGCAGTTCTTC,CASSSPLGQISYNEQFF
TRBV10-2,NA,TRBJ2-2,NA,TGCGCCAGCAGCCACGGGACGGTCTACACCGGGGAGCTGTTTTTT,CASSHGTVYTGELFF
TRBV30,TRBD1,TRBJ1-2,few,TGTGCCTGGAGCGTATTACGGACAGGAACATCCTATGGCTACACCTTC,CAWSVLRTGTSYGYTF
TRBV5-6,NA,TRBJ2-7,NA,TGTGCCAGCGAACTGGGTCTGGGGGACCACGAGCAGTACTTC,CASELGLGDHEQYF
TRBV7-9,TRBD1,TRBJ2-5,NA,TGTGCCAGCAGCTTAGCGATCCTTCTTGGGACAGGGCAAGAGACCCAGTACTTC,CASSLAILLGTGQETQYF
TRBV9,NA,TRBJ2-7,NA,TGTGCCAGCAGCGTAGGGGTCGGGGCCCTCGGTTACGAGCAGTACTTC,CASSVGVGALGYEQYF
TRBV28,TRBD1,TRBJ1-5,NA,TGTGCCAGCTGGACGACAGGGGGCAAAATTCAGCCCCAGCATTTT,CASWTTGGKIQPQHF
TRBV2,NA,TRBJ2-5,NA,TGTGCCAGCAGGACCGCCTTTCAAGAGACCCAGTACTTC,CASRTAFQETQYF
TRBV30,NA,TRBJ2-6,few,TGTGCCTGGAGTGTAGGTGTCTCTGGGGCCAACGTCCTGACTTTC,CAWSVGVSGANVLTF
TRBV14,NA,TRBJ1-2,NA,TGTGCCAGCAGGGGGGACCGACAGCGGGGCTACACCTTC,CASRGDRQRGYTF
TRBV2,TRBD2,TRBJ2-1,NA,TGTGCCAGCAGGGGGACTAGCGGGAGTGATGAGCAGTTCTTC,CASRGTSGSDEQFF
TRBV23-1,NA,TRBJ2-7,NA,TGCGCCAGCATTCTGAGGCGGAGGAGCTCCTACGAGCAGTACTTC,CASILRRRSSYEQYF
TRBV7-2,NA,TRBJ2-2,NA,TGTGCCAGCAGCTTCCGCGGGACAGACCCCGGGGAGCTGTTTTTT,CASSFRGTDPGELFF
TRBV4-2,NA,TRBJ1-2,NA,TGTGCCAGCAGCCAAGGTGGGAGCTATGGCTACACCTTC,CASSQGGSYGYTF
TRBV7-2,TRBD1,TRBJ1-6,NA,TGTGCCAGCAGCCCGAACCGGGACAGGGTGACACCCCTCCACTTT,CASSPNRDRVTPLHF
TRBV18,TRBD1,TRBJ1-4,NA,TGTGCCAGCTCACGACGACAGGGAAGAAATGAAAAACTGTTTTTT,CASSRRQGRNEKLFF
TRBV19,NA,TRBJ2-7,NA,TGTGCCAGTAGAAATGAGGGGTTACCTTGGTACGAGCAGTACTTC,CASRNEGLPWYEQYF
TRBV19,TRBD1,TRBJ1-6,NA,TGTGCCAGTTCTCGACAGGGAAGGAATTCACCCCTCCACTTT,CASSRQGRNSPLHF
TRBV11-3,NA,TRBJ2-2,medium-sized,TGTGCCAGCAGCTTAGATCAGGGTGTGGACACCGGGGAGCTGTTTTTT,CASSLDQGVDTGELFF
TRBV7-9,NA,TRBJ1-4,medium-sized,TGTGCCAGCAGCCCATTCACGTCGGACGAAAAACTGTTTTTT,CASSPFTSDEKLFF
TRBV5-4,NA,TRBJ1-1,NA,TGTGCCAGCAGCGATATGACGACAGGATCGAAGGAAGCTTTCTTT,CASSDMTTGSKEAFF
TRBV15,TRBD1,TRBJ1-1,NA,TGTGCCACCAGCAGATTAAGACAGGGAAGTGTGAGGAACACTGAAGCTTTCTTT,CATSRLRQGSVRNTEAFF
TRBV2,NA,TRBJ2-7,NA,TGTGCCAGCAGTGGGGTCCACGAGCAGTACTTC,CASSGVHEQYF
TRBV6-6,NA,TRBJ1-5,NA,TGTGCCAGCAGTCCGGACACTTATAGCAATCAGCCCCAGCATTTT,CASSPDTYSNQPQHF
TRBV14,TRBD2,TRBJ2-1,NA,TGTGCCAGCAGCCTTAGCGGGCTCCGGCAGTTCTTC,CASSLSGLRQFF
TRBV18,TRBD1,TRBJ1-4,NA,TGTGCCAGCTCATCCCAGGGGGCAGGTGAAAAACTGTTTTTT,CASSSQGAGEKLFF
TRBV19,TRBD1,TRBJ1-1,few,TGTGCCAGTAGTATAGGGAACAGGGGTGAAGCTTTCTTT,CASSIGNRGEAFF
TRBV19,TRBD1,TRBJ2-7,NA,TGTGCCAGTAGTATTCGACAGGGATCCTACGAGCAGTACTTC,CASSIRQGSYEQYF
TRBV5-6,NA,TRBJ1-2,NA,TGTGCCAGCAGCTTGGGGGCCCAAGCTACACCCCAGGGCTACACCTTC,CASSLGAQATPQGYTF
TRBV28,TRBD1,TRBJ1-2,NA,TGTGCCAGCAGCAGGGTGGGTACCCCGGGACAGGGGGCGCAAAATGGCTACACCTTC,CASSRVGTPGQGAQNGYTF
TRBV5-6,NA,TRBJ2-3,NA,TGTGCCAGCAGCTCTTGGAGCGGCACAGATACGCAGTATTTT,CASSSWSGTDTQYF
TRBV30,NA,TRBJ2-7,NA,TGTGCCTCGAATTCTCCAGGGGTACCCTACGAGCAGTACTTC,CASNSPGVPYEQYF
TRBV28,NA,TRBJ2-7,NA,TGTGCCAGCAGCTCACAGGGAAATCTCTTATCCTCCTACGAGCAGTACTTC,CASSSQGNLLSSYEQYF
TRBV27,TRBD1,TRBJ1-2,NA,TGTGCCAGCAGTACACCGGGACAGCGGGGTTCTGGCTACACCTTC,CASSTPGQRGSGYTF
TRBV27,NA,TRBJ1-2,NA,TGTGCCAGCAGTTCCCGGACATACTATGGCTACACCTTC,CASSSRTYYGYTF
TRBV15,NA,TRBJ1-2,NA,TGTGCCACCAGCAGAGATGTGGGACCGATCTATGGCTACACCTTC,CATSRDVGPIYGYTF
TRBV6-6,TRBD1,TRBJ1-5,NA,TGTGCCAGCAGTGTAGGACAGGGACCCAATCAGCCCCAGCATTTT,CASSVGQGPNQPQHF
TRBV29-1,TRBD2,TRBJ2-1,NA,TGCAGCGTGAGATTAAGCGGGGTATCCTACAATGAGCAGTTCTTC,CSVRLSGVSYNEQFF
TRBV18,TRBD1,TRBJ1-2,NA,TGTGCCAGCTCGGCCGGGACAGGGGAAAATGGCTACACCTTC,CASSAGTGENGYTF
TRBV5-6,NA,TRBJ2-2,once,TGTGCCAGCAGCTTTAGGGGACGGGGGAACACCGGGGAGCTGTTTTTT,CASSFRGRGNTGELFF
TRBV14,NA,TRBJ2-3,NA,TGTGCCAGCAGCCAGCGGCCAGCGGCAAAACTCACAGATACGCAGTATTTT,CASSQRPAAKLTDTQYF
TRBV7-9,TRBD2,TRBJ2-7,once,TGTGCCAGCAGCTCAACGGGACTAGCGGCTTACGAGCAGTACTTC,CASSSTGLAAYEQYF
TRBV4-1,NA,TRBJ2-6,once,TGCGCCAGCAGCCAGTGGGGGAGCTCTGGGGCCAACGTCCTGACTTTC,CASSQWGSSGANVLTF
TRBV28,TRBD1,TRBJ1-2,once,TGTGCCAGCAACCTGGGCGGGACAGGGAGGGCCGCTAAGGGCTACACCTTC,CASNLGGTGRAAKGYTF
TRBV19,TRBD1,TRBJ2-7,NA,TGTGCCAGTAGTCCCGGACAGGGGGCCATCTACGAGCAGTACTTC,CASSPGQGAIYEQYF
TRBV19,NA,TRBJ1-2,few,TGTGCCAGTGGACAGAACTATGGCTACACCTTC,CASGQNYGYTF
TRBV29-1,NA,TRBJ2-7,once,TGCAGCGTTGAAGATTGGGCAGGGGCCTCGGGCGAGCAGTACTTC,CSVEDWAGASGEQYF
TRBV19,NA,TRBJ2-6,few,TGTGCCAGTAGTAAACGCCCTCCGGTGGCAGTACGGGGGAGTGGGGCCAACGTCCTGACTTTC,CASSKRPPVAVRGSGANVLTF
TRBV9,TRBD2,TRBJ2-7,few,TGTGCCAGCAGCGTAGGTAGACTAGCGGGAGACGAGCAGTACTTC,CASSVGRLAGDEQYF
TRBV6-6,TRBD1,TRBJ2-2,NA,TGTGCCAGCAGTTACCTCCCGAGGGGGCTTACCGGGGAGCTGTTTTTT,CASSYLPRGLTGELFF
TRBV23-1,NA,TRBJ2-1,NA,TGCGCCAGAGGCACGGGGAAGAATGAGCAGTTCTTC,CARGTGKNEQFF
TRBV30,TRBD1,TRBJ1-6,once,TGTGCCTGGAATCCGGGACAGGGTTACAATTCACCCCTCCACTTT,CAWNPGQGYNSPLHF